What follows are 10 T cell receptor beta chains derived from one specimen sequenced in a study of T cell changes during pregnancy in multiple sclerosis. Sequencing used immunoSEQ multiplex PCR; TCRdb keeps in-frame clones, though not all of them. The sample carries more than 60,000 clones, about 89% recorded once. The sample here was peripheral blood, taken in the second trimester of pregnancy. The receptors come from a female donor with multiple sclerosis, enrolled in a pregnancy study.

This clone has only a few counts. The gene calls are TRBV11-2 and TRBJ2-7, with D unresolved. Germline CDR1 is SGHAT and CDR2 is FQNNGV. CDR3 size: 12 residues. The V end was cut by 0 bases, the J end by 5 bases, with 5 bases between. CDR3 region: CASSLDGHEQYF. The CDR3 nucleotides read TGTGCCAGCAGCTTAGATGGGCACGAGCAGTACTTC.

The gene calls are TRBV5-4 and TRBJ1-3; 9 bases agree with TRBD1. CDR1 and CDR2 (germline): SGHNT, YYREEE (reference sequence). The CDR3 sequence is 15 residues long. J gave up 4 bases and V 4 bases, and 6 bases lay outside the gene matches. This CDR3 is CASSPGTGYGNTIYF. As DNA, the CDR3 is TGTGCCAGCAGCCCCGGGACAGGGTACGGAAACACCATATATTTT.

The rearrangement joins TRBV7-2 to TRBJ1-2; 7 positions match TRBD1. The junction had 5 bases not matched to a gene; V was cut back by 0 bases and J by 7 bases. The CDR3 is made up of 14 amino acids. The germline CDR1 and CDR2 sequences are SGHTA and FQGNSA. The CDR3 spells CASSLAYRGGGYTF. CDR3 DNA sequence: TGTGCCAGCAGCTTAGCTTACAGGGGTGGTGGCTACACCTTC.

J is TRBJ1-3 and V is TRBV30; possibly TRBD1 for D (5 bases). V was trimmed by 4 bases and J by 2 bases, leaving 15 bases between them. The CDR3 covers 15 residues. The germline V gene has CDR1 GTSNPN and CDR2 SVGIG (reference sequence). CDR3 coding DNA: TGTGCCTGGAACAAAATCGGGGGGGCTGGAAACACCATATATTTT. Its translation is CAWNKIGGAGNTIYF.

The chain employs TRBV30 and TRBJ1-1; unclear D gene. The V and J ends lost 4 bases and 5 bases respectively, with 11 bases between them. This CDR3 has 12 residues. The germline gives CDR1 GTSNPN, CDR2 SVGIG (reference sequence). The CDR3 is CAWTPRGTEAFF. The CDR3 bases are TGTGCCTGGACCCCCAGAGGGACTGAAGCTTTCTTT.

The chain has TRBV2 and TRBJ1-1; D remains ambiguous. V shed 1 base and J shed 4 bases, with 13 bases lying between them. The CDR3 loop spans 15 amino acids. Germline CDR1 is SNHLY and CDR2 is FYNNEI. CDR3 protein: CASSEGRLVGTEAFF. As DNA, the CDR3 is TGTGCCAGCAGTGAAGGTCGACTAGTAGGCACTGAAGCTTTCTTT.

This clone was counted between two and nine times. The chain is built from TRBV27 and TRBJ1-2; TRBD1 aligns across 7 bases. CDR1 MNHEY and CDR2 SMNVEV come from the germline V gene (reference sequence). The CDR3 has 13 residues. The V segment lost 5 bases and the J segment 6 bases; nucleotides outside the gene matches: 6. The CDR3 nucleotides are TGTGCCAGCAGTCAACCCCAGGGGGATGGCTACACCTTC. This sequence encodes CASSQPQGDGYTF.

V and J are TRBV5-6 and TRBJ1-2, with D tentatively TRBD1 (5 bases). CDR3 size: 14 residues. Trimming removed 2 bases at V and 8 bases at J, with 16 bases between. Looked up from germline, CDR1 is SGHDT and CDR2 is YYEEEE. The CDR3 coding sequence is TGTGCCAGCAGCTTATACAGGTCTTCATTCGGCTACACCTTC. Protein product: CASSLYRSSFGYTF. Based on the CDR3 plus reference TRBV5-6 and TRBJ1-2, the full variable domain is DAGVTQSPTHLIKTRGQQVTLRCSPKSGHDTVSWYQQALGQGPQFIFQYYEEEERQRGNFPDRFSGHQFPNYSSELNVNALLLGDSALYLCASSLYRSSFGYTFGSGTRLTVV.

The chain couples TRBV7-2 to TRBJ1-2, with D unresolved. The CDR3 loop spans 13 amino acids. Germline V gene data show CDR1 as SGHTA and CDR2 as FQGNSA. With 4 bases removed from V and 3 bases from J, the gap between germline ends came to 9 bases. For the CDR3, the DNA is TGTGCCAGCAGCTCGAGGACTGACTATGGCTACACCTTC. Its protein product is CASSSRTDYGYTF. Complete variable domain (other parts from reference TRBV7-2 and TRBJ1-2): GAGVSQSPSNKVTEKGKDVELRCDPISGHTALYWYRQSLGQGLEFLIYFQGNSAPDKSGLPSDRFSAERTGGSVSTLTIQRTQQEDSAVYLCASSSRTDYGYTFGSGTRLTVV.

This rearrangement joins TRBV6-1 to TRBJ2-7; possibly TRBD1 for D (5 bases). V was clipped by 4 bases and J by 2 bases, with 12 bases between them. Germline-derived CDR1 and CDR2 are MNHNS and SASEGT. This CDR3 is 14 amino acids long. The DNA for the CDR3 is TGTGCCAGCAGTGGAACCAGGGATACCTACGAGCAGTACTTC. Translation: CASSGTRDTYEQYF.